Detailed here is one T cell receptor beta chain. The target antigen is unknown. The CDR3 has 12 amino acids. The V end lost 2 bases, the J end lost 12 bases, and 8 bases lay between the germline ends. CDR1 and CDR2 (germline): SGHTA, FQGNSA. Study processing details: A typical sample had roughly 91,000 TCRs, with roughly 23,224 to 690,600 overall. TCRdb passed the RACE reads through MiXCR, listing each CDR3 protein once. The V and J calls, along with clone size, are taken from TCRdb and not from the paper's own processing. The data hold more than 250,000 distinct CDR3 sequences, with about 8.6% observed a single time. The time point here: pre-sensitization, week 0. Described treatment: therapeutic diphenylcyclopropenone sensitization with weekly scalp DPC. Alopecia patients, 18 to 70 years old and DPC-suitable, served as donors. Unfractionated whole blood yielded the extracted total RNA. The data are from a study of human T cells and chemical hapten exposure.

Study conclusions and caveats: Compared to controls, expanded TCRs made significantly more large clusters of similar CDR3s.

The J gene is TRBJ2-6, the V gene TRBV7-2; D gene uncertain. The material sequenced was whole blood, taken in connection with sensitization to the hapten diphenylcyclopropenone (DPC). The TCR comes from a woman between 40 and 50 years old with alopecia areata. Some clones in this sample may be carry-over from other donors' samples. This CDR3 reads CASSLRVGVLTF. The CDR3 nucleotides read TGTGCCAGCAGCTTAAGGGTAGGCGTCCTGACTTTC.